This paragraph reports one TCR beta chain. The data stem from a study of blood T cell repertoires in COVID-19. Seattle's enrolled individuals joined amid active infection and were then monitored longitudinally. Study processing details: Reference gene primer amplification in the assay estimated nucleated cell counts. Here immunoSEQ multiplex PCR was the method, and the copy in TCRdb shows in-frame clones only, minus some. That table gives V, J and clone size, and the DNA gave D and trimming. Of hundreds of thousands of clones in the sample, roughly nine tenths were seen once. The CDR3 runs to 16 residues. Germline CDR1 and CDR2: MNHEY and SVGAGI. Trimming took 0 bases from V and 5 from J, leaving 14 bases between them.

Specimen: peripheral blood. This chain joins TRBV6-5 and TRBJ2-1, with a possible D match to TRBD2 (5 bases). The TCR sequence derives from a man aged 18-30 years with COVID-19, enrolled during active disease. DNA for the CDR3: TGTGCCAGCAGTTACTCCCCTAACGGGGAGAACAATGAGCAGTTCTTC. It translates to CASSYSPNGENNEQFF.